Following are 8 T cell receptor beta chains from one sample sequenced in a study of regulatory T cells in long-lasting Graves disease. The authors built TCR beta libraries using iRepertoire HTBI primers and Arm-PCR of CDR3 regions. TCRdb fed the multiplex PCR reads into MiXCR, producing one record per CDR3 protein. The table includes some 370,000 distinct CDR3 sequences, less than 25% detected once. Noted time point: persistent/refractory GD, antithyroid drugs over 5 years with positive TRAb. The TCR library was made from RNA that had been extracted from PBMCs in TRIzol. The source was peripheral blood mononuclear cells (PBMCs), collected when the disease was refractory, from a patient treated with antithyroid drugs. Source of these receptors: a female donor with Graves disease.

This chain joins TRBV7-9 and TRBJ2-3; 9 bases match TRBD1. This CDR3 is 17 amino acids long. Germline loops: CDR1 SEHNR, CDR2 FQNEAQ (reference sequence). V was clipped by 5 bases and J by 1 base; unmatched bases: 10. CDR3 sequence reads: CASSRRQGGVGTDTQYF. In DNA form, the CDR3 reads TGTGCCAGCAGCCGAAGACAGGGGGGAGTCGGCACAGATACGCAGTATTTT.

The rearrangement joins TRBV25-1 to TRBJ2-7, with D possibly matching TRBD1 (7 bases). The V end was cut by 3 bases, the J end by 3 bases, with 15 bases between. This CDR3 has 15 amino acids. Germline-derived CDR1 and CDR2 are MGHDK and SYGVNS. The CDR3 DNA sequence: TGTGCCAGCAGTGACAAGGGCGGGACAGACTACGAGCAGTACTTC. Its translation is CASSDKGGTDYEQYF.

The sample holds a few counts of this clonotype. V and J are TRBV18 and TRBJ2-5; D perhaps matches TRBD1 (5 bases). The CDR3 length is 16 residues. Trimming stripped 2 bases from V and 5 bases from J, with 18 bases between. From germline, CDR1 is KGHSH and CDR2 LQKENI. The CDR3 sequence: CASSPTSLQAGETQYF. In DNA form, the CDR3 reads TGTGCCAGCTCACCAACGAGCCTCCAGGCAGGGGAGACCCAGTACTTC. The full variable domain, completed using reference TRBV18 and TRBJ2-5, is NAGVMQNPRHLVRRRGQEARLRCSPMKGHSHVYWYRQLPEEGLKFMVYLQKENIIDESGMPKERFSAEFPKEGPSILRIQQVVRGDSAAYFCASSPTSLQAGETQYFGPGTRLLVL.

This clonotype was counted ten times or more. The chain joins TRBV2 to TRBJ2-7, with 8 bases lining up with TRBD1. The trim removed 7 bases at V and 10 bases at J, leaving 9 bases unmatched. Germline values: CDR1 SNHLY, CDR2 FYNNEI. The CDR3 length is 12 residues. DNA of the CDR3: TGTGCCAGCACCCCTCCAGGGGGCGGACAGTACTTC. The encoded protein is CASTPPGGGQYF.

This clonotype was detected a few times. This chain uses TRBV15 with TRBJ1-1; D is unresolved. Germline CDR1 is LNHNV and CDR2 is YYDKDF (reference sequence). Trimming cost V 3 bases and J 0 bases, with 11 bases left between them. The CDR3 runs 15 residues. This chain's CDR3 is CATSRHTFMNTEAFF. Written as DNA, the CDR3 is TGTGCCACCAGCAGGCACACCTTTATGAACACTGAAGCTTTCTTT.

This sequence joins TRBV28 and TRBJ2-1; D unresolved. The CDR3 is 12 residues long. The germline V gene has CDR1 MDHEN and CDR2 SYDVKM. Trimming took off 8 bases at V and 8 bases at J, with 13 bases between the two ends. The CDR3 region is CASEVSAHEQFF. CDR3 DNA sequence: TGTGCCAGCGAGGTTAGTGCGCATGAGCAGTTCTTC.

Regarding this clonotype: It may be a read error: a sequence one base away is much more abundant. The chain combines TRBV7-2 with TRBJ2-4; the match to TRBD2 covers 8 bases. Per the germline V gene, CDR1 is SGHTA and CDR2 is FQGNSA. The CDR3 loop spans 17 amino acids. CDR3 sequence: CASSSQRERGAKNIRYF. In DNA, the CDR3 is TGTGCCAGCAGCTCTCAGCGGGAGAGGGGGGCCAAAAACATTCGGTACTTC.

This clonotype showed up just a few times. V and J are TRBV29-1 and TRBJ2-5, with 9 bases fitting TRBD2. J lost 2 bases, V lost 4 bases, and 11 bases had no gene match. This CDR3 contains 16 residues. The germline gives CDR1 SQVTM, CDR2 ANQGSEA. CDR3 sequence: CSVGIWSSGDQETQYF. The CDR3 DNA reads as TGCAGCGTTGGTATATGGTCTAGCGGGGATCAAGAGACCCAGTACTTC.